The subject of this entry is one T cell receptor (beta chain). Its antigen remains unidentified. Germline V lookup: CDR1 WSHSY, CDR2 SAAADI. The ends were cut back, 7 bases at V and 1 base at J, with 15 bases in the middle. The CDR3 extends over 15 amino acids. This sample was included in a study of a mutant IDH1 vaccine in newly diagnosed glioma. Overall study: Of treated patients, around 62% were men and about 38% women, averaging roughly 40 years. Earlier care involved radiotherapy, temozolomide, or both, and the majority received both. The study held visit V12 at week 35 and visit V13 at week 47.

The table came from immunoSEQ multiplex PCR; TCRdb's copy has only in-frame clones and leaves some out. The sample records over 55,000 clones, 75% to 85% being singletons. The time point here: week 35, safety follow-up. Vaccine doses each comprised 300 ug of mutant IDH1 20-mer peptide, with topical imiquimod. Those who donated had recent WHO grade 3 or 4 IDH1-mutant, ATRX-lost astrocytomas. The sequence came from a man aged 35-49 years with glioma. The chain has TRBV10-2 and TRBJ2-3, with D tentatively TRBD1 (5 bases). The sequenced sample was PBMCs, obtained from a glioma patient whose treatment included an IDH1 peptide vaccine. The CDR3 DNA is TGCGCCAGCAAGGGGTGGCCCCACCGCACAGATACGCAGTATTTT. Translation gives CASKGWPHRTDTQYF.